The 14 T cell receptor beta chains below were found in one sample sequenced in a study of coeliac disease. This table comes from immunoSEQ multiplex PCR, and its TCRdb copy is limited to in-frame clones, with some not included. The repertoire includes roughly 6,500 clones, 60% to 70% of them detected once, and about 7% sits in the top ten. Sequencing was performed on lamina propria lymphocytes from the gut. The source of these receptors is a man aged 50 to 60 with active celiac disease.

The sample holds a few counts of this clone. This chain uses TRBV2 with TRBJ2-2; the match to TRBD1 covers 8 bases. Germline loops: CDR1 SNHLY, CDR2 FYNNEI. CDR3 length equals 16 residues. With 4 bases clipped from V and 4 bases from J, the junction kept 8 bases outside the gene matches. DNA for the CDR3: TGTGCCAGCAGTGCCGCGACAGGGGAATTCACCGGGGAGCTGTTTTTT. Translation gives CASSAATGEFTGELFF. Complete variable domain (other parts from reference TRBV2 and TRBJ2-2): EPEVTQTPSHQVTQMGQEVILRCVPISNHLYFYWYRQILGQKVEFLVSFYNNEISEKSEIFDDQFSVERPDGSNFTLKIRSTKLEDSAMYFCASSAATGEFTGELFFGEGSRLTVL.

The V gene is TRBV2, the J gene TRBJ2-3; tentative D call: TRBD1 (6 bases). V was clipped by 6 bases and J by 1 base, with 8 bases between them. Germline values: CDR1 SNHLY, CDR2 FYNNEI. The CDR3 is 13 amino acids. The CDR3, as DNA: TGTGCCAGCAGGAACAGGGGCACAGATACGCAGTATTTT. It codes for CASRNRGTDTQYF.

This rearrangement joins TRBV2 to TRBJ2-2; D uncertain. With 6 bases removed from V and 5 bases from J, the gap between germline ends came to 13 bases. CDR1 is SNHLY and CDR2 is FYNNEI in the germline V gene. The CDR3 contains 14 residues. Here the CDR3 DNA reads TGTGCCAGCAGAGGTAGGCTAGAGACCGGGGAGCTGTTTTTT. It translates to CASRGRLETGELFF.

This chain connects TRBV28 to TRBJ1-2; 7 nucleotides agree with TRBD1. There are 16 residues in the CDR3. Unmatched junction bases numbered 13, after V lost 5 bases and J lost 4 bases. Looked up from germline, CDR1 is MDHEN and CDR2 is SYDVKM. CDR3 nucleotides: TGTGCCAGCAGTACCGGGACAGCCGTCAATATCTATGGCTACACCTTC. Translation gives CASSTGTAVNIYGYTF.

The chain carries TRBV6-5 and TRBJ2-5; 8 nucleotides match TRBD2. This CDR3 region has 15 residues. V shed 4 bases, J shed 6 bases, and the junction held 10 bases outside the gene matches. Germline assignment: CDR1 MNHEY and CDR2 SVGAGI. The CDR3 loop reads CASSSSGGLGKTQYF. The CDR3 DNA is TGTGCCAGCAGTTCGAGTGGGGGACTAGGGAAGACCCAGTACTTC.

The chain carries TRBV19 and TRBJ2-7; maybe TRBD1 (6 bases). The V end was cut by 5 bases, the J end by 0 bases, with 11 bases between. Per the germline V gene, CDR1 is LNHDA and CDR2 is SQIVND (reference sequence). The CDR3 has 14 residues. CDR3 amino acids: CASSARTVSYEQYF. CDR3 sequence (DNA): TGTGCCAGTAGTGCCAGGACAGTCTCCTACGAGCAGTACTTC.

In DNA, the CDR3 is TGTGCCAGCAGCTTGGAACAGGGGCCCTACGAGCAGTACTTC. Protein: CASSLEQGPYEQYF. V usage is TRBV5-5 and J usage is TRBJ2-7; 7 nucleotides align to TRBD1. CDR1 and CDR2 from the germline V gene are SGHKS and YYEKEE (reference sequence). V dropped 0 bases and J dropped 2; count of bases not matched to a gene: 2. CDR3 length: 14 amino acids.

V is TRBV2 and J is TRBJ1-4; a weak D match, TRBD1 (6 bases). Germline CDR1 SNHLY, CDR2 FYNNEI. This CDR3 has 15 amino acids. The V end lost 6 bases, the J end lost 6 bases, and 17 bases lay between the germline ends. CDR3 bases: TGTGCCAGCAGGAAGGAGAGGGGGGGGGATGAAAAACTGTTTTTT. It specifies CASRKERGGDEKLFF.

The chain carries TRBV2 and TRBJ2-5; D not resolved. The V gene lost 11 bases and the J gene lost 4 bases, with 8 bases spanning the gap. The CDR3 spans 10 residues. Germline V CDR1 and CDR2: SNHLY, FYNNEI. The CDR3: CAGEAETQYF. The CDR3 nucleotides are TGTGCCGGAGAGGCAGAGACCCAGTACTTC.

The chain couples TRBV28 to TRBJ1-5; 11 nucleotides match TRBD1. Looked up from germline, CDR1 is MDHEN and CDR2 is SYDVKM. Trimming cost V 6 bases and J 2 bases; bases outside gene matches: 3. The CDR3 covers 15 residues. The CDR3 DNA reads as TGTGCCAGCAGCCCGGGACAGGGGGGCAATCAGCCCCAGCATTTT. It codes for CASSPGQGGNQPQHF.

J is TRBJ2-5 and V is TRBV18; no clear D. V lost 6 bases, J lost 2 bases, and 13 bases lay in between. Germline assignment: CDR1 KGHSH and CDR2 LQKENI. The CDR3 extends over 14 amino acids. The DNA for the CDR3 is TGTGCCAGCTCCAACCGGTACAGTCAAGAGACCCAGTACTTC. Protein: CASSNRYSQETQYF.

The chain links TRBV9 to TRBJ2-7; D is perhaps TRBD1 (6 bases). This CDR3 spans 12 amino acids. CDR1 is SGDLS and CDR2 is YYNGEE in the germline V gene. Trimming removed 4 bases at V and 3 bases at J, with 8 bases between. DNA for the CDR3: TGTGCCAGCAGCTCGACAGGCTACGAGCAGTACTTC. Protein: CASSSTGYEQYF.

The CDR3 region has the DNA TGTGCCAGCAGCCTCATTACAGGGGGCTCGGTGAACACTGAAGCTTTCTTT. Translated: CASSLITGGSVNTEAFF. V usage is TRBV7-8 and J usage is TRBJ1-1, with 9 bases fitting TRBD1. Unmatched junction bases numbered 10, after V lost 5 bases and J lost 0 bases. Germline V gene data show CDR1 as SGHVS and CDR2 as FQNEAQ. The CDR3 is 17 amino acids.

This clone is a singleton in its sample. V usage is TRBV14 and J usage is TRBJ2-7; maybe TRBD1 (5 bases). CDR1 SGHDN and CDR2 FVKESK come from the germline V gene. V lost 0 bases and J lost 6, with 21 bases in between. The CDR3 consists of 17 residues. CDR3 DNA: TGTGCCAGCAGCCAAGAAATGGACATACGATTTGTCGGCGAGCAGTACTTC. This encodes CASSQEMDIRFVGEQYF.